One sample yielded the 25 T cell receptor beta chains listed below, sequenced in a study of blood T cell repertoires in COVID-19. Only in-frame clones appear in the TCRdb table, and some are missing; sequencing was by immunoSEQ multiplex PCR. The sample comprises 350,000 or so clones, roughly 90% of which are singletons, and roughly 0.94% rests with the top ten. The source material was PBMCs or T cells enriched from blood (not recorded which). The receptors were gathered from a woman in her twenties or thirties who had recovered from COVID-19.

J is TRBJ1-2 and V is TRBV24-1; TRBD1 is a possible D gene (6 bases). CDR1 is KGHDR and CDR2 is SFDVKD in the germline V gene. The CDR3 has 14 residues. Trimming removed 0 bases from V and 8 bases from J, with 12 bases in between. The CDR3 nucleotides read TGTGCCACCAGTGATTTGGCGGACAGTCAGGGCTACACCTTC. Translating gives CATSDLADSQGYTF.

The chain is built from TRBV5-1 and TRBJ2-1, with D possibly TRBD2 on 5 matching bases. Trimming stripped 0 bases from V and 1 base from J, with 8 bases between. The germline V gene has CDR1 SGHRS and CDR2 YFSETQ. The CDR3 spans 15 residues. The CDR3 here is CASSLALASYNEQFF. The CDR3 DNA sequence: TGCGCCAGCAGCTTGGCCCTAGCTTCCTACAATGAGCAGTTCTTC.

The chain links TRBV9 to TRBJ1-4; D might be TRBD1 (6 bases). Between the trimmed V and J ends, which lost 0 bases and 5 bases, there was a span of 11 bases. CDR1 SGDLS and CDR2 YYNGEE come from the germline V gene. The CDR3 length is 15 residues. The CDR3 loop reads CASSVDRGGNEKLFF. In DNA form, the CDR3 reads TGTGCCAGCAGCGTAGATAGGGGGGGAAATGAAAAACTGTTTTTT.

This sequence joins TRBV5-1 and TRBJ2-2; TRBD2 matches 8 bases. V lost 0 bases, J lost 5 bases, and 3 bases stayed unmatched. Germline CDR1 is SGHRS and CDR2 is YFSETQ. This CDR3 comprises 15 residues. This CDR3 is CASSLVRGVTGELFF. The CDR3 region has the DNA TGCGCCAGCAGCTTGGTGCGGGGGGTTACCGGGGAGCTGTTTTTT.

The chain links TRBV13 to TRBJ2-7; D uncertain. V was pared by 6 bases and J by 2 bases, with 11 bases between. Germline V lookup: CDR1 PRHDT, CDR2 FYEKMQ (reference sequence). CDR3 length: 13 residues. The CDR3 region has the DNA TGTGCCAGCAGGGCCGGGTCCCCCTACGAGCAGTACTTC. Its translation is CASRAGSPYEQYF.

The V call is TRBV2, the J call TRBJ1-6; TRBD1 matches 8 bases. The CDR3 sequence is 14 residues long. Losses at the gene ends were 3 bases for V and 10 bases for J; bases not matched to a gene: 5. Germline V gene sequence: CDR1 SNHLY, CDR2 FYNNEI. The CDR3 DNA reads TGTGCCAGCAGTGAGTCCAGGGGGCGATCACCCCTCCACTTT. Translating gives CASSESRGRSPLHF.

This chain connects TRBV5-4 to TRBJ1-2; no reliable D call. V was cut by 4 bases and J by 6 bases, with 16 bases left in between. CDR3 length equals 14 residues. Per the germline V gene, CDR1 is SGHNT and CDR2 is YYREEE (reference sequence). CDR3 region: CASSLNGFPNGYTF. CDR3 nucleotide sequence: TGTGCCAGCAGCCTAAACGGGTTTCCGAATGGCTACACCTTC.

V and J are TRBV19 and TRBJ2-6; 8 bases map to TRBD1. Looked up from germline, CDR1 is LNHDA and CDR2 is SQIVND (reference sequence). There are 16 residues in the CDR3. J was trimmed by 0 bases and V by 3 bases; bases with no gene match: 1. The CDR3 region is CASSITGGSGANVLTF. In nucleotides, the CDR3 is TGTGCCAGTAGTATCACAGGGGGCTCTGGGGCCAACGTCCTGACTTTC.

The CDR3 loop reads CASSYRDTQYF. The CDR3 DNA is TGTGCCAGCAGCTACAGGGATACGCAGTATTTT. The V gene is TRBV21-1, the J gene TRBJ2-3; TRBD1 is the table's D call, not checked against the DNA. TRBV21-1 is marked as a pseudogene. The CDR3 has 11 amino acids.

CDR3 loop: CASSLGTGLANYGYTF. As DNA, the CDR3 is TGCGCCAGCAGCTTGGGTACAGGGTTAGCTAACTATGGCTACACCTTC. J is TRBJ1-2 and V is TRBV5-1; a weak D match, TRBD1 (6 bases). Germline values: CDR1 SGHRS, CDR2 YFSETQ. The CDR3 is 16 residues long. Trimming removed 0 bases from V and 0 bases from J, with 12 bases in between.

CDR3: CASSLGGAGGVGETQYF. The DNA for the CDR3 is TGTGCCAGCAGCTTGGGTGGGGCAGGGGGCGTGGGAGAGACCCAGTACTTC. The chain couples TRBV7-2 to TRBJ2-5, with TRBD1 matching 8 bases. The ends lost 3 bases at V and 4 bases at J; junction bases unmatched: 13. The CDR3 loop spans 17 amino acids. Germline CDR1 reads SGHTA; CDR2 reads FQGNSA.

This chain uses TRBV24-1 with TRBJ2-7; 8 bases are a match to TRBD1. This CDR3 is built from 14 residues. With 4 bases clipped from V and 7 bases from J, the junction kept 8 bases outside the gene matches. CDR1 and CDR2 (germline): KGHDR, SFDVKD. The CDR3: CATSDRQGNGEQYF. The CDR3 DNA reads as TGTGCCACCAGTGACCGACAGGGGAACGGAGAGCAGTACTTC.

This chain connects TRBV9 to TRBJ2-3, with 7 bases aligning to TRBD2. The CDR3 totals 16 residues. Trimming removed 3 bases from V and 2 bases from J; junction bases left unmatched: 9. Looked up from germline, CDR1 is SGDLS and CDR2 is YYNGEE. The CDR3 DNA sequence: TGTGCCAGCAGCGCGAGGGCTAGCGGTCTCACAGATACGCAGTATTTT. Residues: CASSARASGLTDTQYF.

This clone showed up just a few times. This chain joins TRBV14 and TRBJ2-2; D is ambiguous. V was shortened by 1 base and J by 3 bases, with 6 bases between the two germline ends. CDR1 and CDR2 (germline): SGHDN, FVKESK. This CDR3 region has 14 residues. CDR3 nucleotides: TGTGCCAGCAGCCAAGTACTCTACACCGGGGAGCTGTTTTTT. Protein sequence: CASSQVLYTGELFF.

This rearrangement joins TRBV9 to TRBJ2-3; tentatively, D is TRBD2 (7 bases). This CDR3 region has 16 residues. The V and J ends lost 4 bases and 6 bases respectively, with 21 bases between them. Germline CDR1 and CDR2: SGDLS and YYNGEE. For the CDR3, the DNA is TGTGCCAGCAGCCCCGTGGGAGGGGGGCCCTCCGATACGCAGTATTTT. It codes for CASSPVGGGPSDTQYF.

The chain joins TRBV11-2 to TRBJ1-6; the match to TRBD1 covers 10 bases. Germline V gene lookup returns CDR1 SGHAT and CDR2 FQNNGV. V dropped 0 bases and J dropped 10; count of bases not matched to a gene: 3. The CDR3 length is 15 residues. The CDR3 here is CASSLDGTGVSPLHF. CDR3 DNA sequence: TGTGCCAGCAGCTTAGACGGGACAGGGGTCTCACCCCTCCACTTT.

This sequence joins TRBV19 and TRBJ1-2; D perhaps matches TRBD1 (5 bases). Germline CDR1 and CDR2: LNHDA and SQIVND (reference sequence). CDR3 length equals 12 residues. Trimming removed 9 bases at V and 10 bases at J, with 18 bases between. CDR3 in DNA: TGTGCCAGCCAGCGATGGGGGGAGGTCTACACCTTC. Its protein product is CASQRWGEVYTF.

The chain joins TRBV30 to TRBJ2-3; D might be TRBD2 (6 bases). In germline, CDR1 is GTSNPN, CDR2 SVGIG (reference sequence). Trimming shortened V by 1 base and J by 1 base, and 12 bases separated the two germline ends. The CDR3 is 15 residues long. Written as DNA, the CDR3 is TGTGCCTGGAGTGGGGCGGGGAGGCGCACAGATACGCAGTATTTT. Its protein product is CAWSGAGRRTDTQYF.

The J gene is TRBJ2-2, the V gene TRBV7-2; possible D gene TRBD1, 6 bases. This CDR3 has 16 residues. Germline V CDR1 and CDR2: SGHTA, FQGNSA. The V gene lost 4 bases and the J gene lost 2 bases, with 14 bases spanning the gap. CDR3 sequence: CASSSVPGQNTGELFF. DNA of the CDR3: TGTGCCAGCAGCTCAGTCCCGGGACAAAACACCGGGGAGCTGTTTTTT. Looking up the rest from reference TRBV7-2 and TRBJ2-2 gives the full variable domain: GAGVSQSPSNKVTEKGKDVELRCDPISGHTALYWYRQSLGQGLEFLIYFQGNSAPDKSGLPSDRFSAERTGGSVSTLTIQRTQQEDSAVYLCASSSVPGQNTGELFFGEGSRLTVL.

CDR3 sequence reads: CASSLNRGRTDTQYF. CDR3 DNA sequence: TGTGCCAGCAGCTTAAACAGGGGGCGCACAGATACGCAGTATTTT. The chain employs TRBV7-2 and TRBJ2-3; 9 nucleotides line up with TRBD1. J lost 1 base, V lost 2 bases, and 1 base had no gene match. Germline loops: CDR1 SGHTA, CDR2 FQGNSA. The CDR3 totals 15 residues. The variable domain in full, with the rest retrieved from reference TRBV7-2 and TRBJ2-3, is GAGVSQSPSNKVTEKGKDVELRCDPISGHTALYWYRQSLGQGLEFLIYFQGNSAPDKSGLPSDRFSAERTGGSVSTLTIQRTQQEDSAVYLCASSLNRGRTDTQYFGPGTRLTVL.

The chain employs TRBV3-1 (or the pseudogene TRBV3-2) and TRBJ1-2, with a tentative D call TRBD1 (6 bases). Trimming removed 4 bases from V and 4 bases from J, with 10 bases in between. Germline assignment: CDR1 LGHDT and CDR2 YNNKEL (reference sequence). CDR3 length: 13 residues. The CDR3 reads CASSPDRPYGYTF. For the CDR3, the DNA is TGTGCCAGCAGCCCCGACAGGCCCTATGGCTACACCTTC.

The chain is built from TRBV5-6 and TRBJ2-7; 11 bases agree with TRBD1. V dropped 1 base and J dropped 3; count of bases not matched to a gene: 3. The CDR3 covers 15 residues. Germline V lookup: CDR1 SGHDT, CDR2 YYEEEE. DNA of the CDR3: TGTGCCAGCAGCTTGATCGGGACAGGGGGCTACGAGCAGTACTTC. It encodes CASSLIGTGGYEQYF.

The V call is TRBV27, the J call TRBJ2-5; TRBD1 matches 11 bases. V lost 0 bases and J lost 4; bases outside the gene matches: 4. The germline V gene encodes CDR1 MNHEY and CDR2 SMNVEV (reference sequence). This CDR3 comprises 16 residues. The CDR3, as DNA: TGTGCCAGCAGTTTATCCTGGACAGGGGGCATAGAGACCCAGTACTTC. It yields the protein CASSLSWTGGIETQYF.

The rearrangement links TRBV6-4 to TRBJ2-7; D perhaps matches TRBD2 (6 bases). CDR1 is MRHNA and CDR2 is SNTAGT in the germline V gene. Trimming shortened V by 6 bases and J by 1 base, and 16 bases separated the two germline ends. CDR3 length: 15 amino acids. CDR3 coding DNA: TGTGCCAGCAGAGTCCGCCGGGGGACTTCCTACGAGCAGTACTTC. This encodes CASRVRRGTSYEQYF.

The chain combines TRBV5-1 with TRBJ2-5; TRBD2 matches 8 bases. The junction had 5 bases not matched to a gene; V was cut back by 2 bases and J by 2 bases. The CDR3 covers 15 residues. Germline CDR1 and CDR2: SGHRS and YFSETQ. CDR3 sequence: CASSFSGDVQETQYF. The CDR3 DNA reads as TGCGCCAGCAGCTTTAGCGGGGACGTACAAGAGACCCAGTACTTC.